The rows below give T cell receptor beta chains drawn from one sample of a study of T cell responses to AZD1222 COVID-19 vaccine. The repertoire was sequenced with immunoSEQ multiplex PCR; TCRdb's copy has only in-frame clones and lacks some. The sample consists of about 59,000 clones, 80% to 85% of them appearing once. This material consisted of peripheral blood, taken on day 0 of AZD1222 vaccination. All receptors derive from an adult in good health. The CDR3 runs from the conserved cysteine through the conserved F or W. Each record gives: CDR3 DNA, CDR3 protein, J gene, V gene, clone size, D gene. The D gene is left open where the match is weak. Not all rows give a size; the values are once, few, many and, for expanded clones, a class.

TGCGCCAGCAGCTTTGCGGACAGGGGAAGGGAGCAGTACTTC,CASSFADRGREQYF,TRBJ2-7,TRBV5-1,.,TRBD1
TGCGCCAGCAGCTTGTATCTGGAGAGCTCCTATAATTCACCCCTCCACTTT,CASSLYLESSYNSPLHF,TRBJ1-6,TRBV5-1,.,.
TGCGCCAGCAGCCAGAAGGTACCCGGGACAGGGGGCAATGAGCAGTTCTTC,CASSQKVPGTGGNEQFF,TRBJ2-1,TRBV4-3,.,TRBD1
TGTGCCACCAGCCCACGGGGGGTCCTAGATACGCAGTATTTT,CATSPRGVLDTQYF,TRBJ2-3,TRBV15,.,TRBD2
TGTGCCAGCAGCTTGGGCCCTTCTCAGCCCCAGCATTTT,CASSLGPSQPQHF,TRBJ1-5,TRBV5-8,once,.
TGTGCCAGCCACGGACAGCGACACCAAGAGACCCAGTACTTC,CASHGQRHQETQYF,TRBJ2-5,TRBV18,.,.
TGTGCCAGCAGCGCCACTAGCCGGCTCGAGCAGTACTTC,CASSATSRLEQYF,TRBJ2-7,TRBV7-2,.,.
TGTGCCAGCACCAGAGGGACGTCGGGAGGTTTCACAGATACGCAGTATTTT,CASTRGTSGGFTDTQYF,TRBJ2-3,TRBV3-1/TRBV3-2,.,TRBD2
TGCGCCAGCAGCCCAGGAGCTCGCGGAAACACCATATATTTT,CASSPGARGNTIYF,TRBJ1-3,TRBV5-1,.,.
TGTGCCAGCTCCGGGAGGGGCTATGGCTACACCTTC,CASSGRGYGYTF,TRBJ1-2,TRBV18,once,.
TGTGCCAGTGGGTGGACAGGGACCTACGAGCAGTACTTC,CASGWTGTYEQYF,TRBJ2-7,TRBV19,.,TRBD1
TGCGCCAGCAGTGAGCGGGGGGGAACCTACGAGCAGTACTTC,CASSERGGTYEQYF,TRBJ2-7,TRBV10-1,.,TRBD2
TGTGCCTGGAGTGTCGGGACAGGGGGTCAGCCCCAGCATTTT,CAWSVGTGGQPQHF,TRBJ1-5,TRBV30,.,TRBD1
TGTGCCAGCAGAGGACAGTTCTCGGGCTCCGAGCAGTACTTC,CASRGQFSGSEQYF,TRBJ2-7,TRBV6-6,.,.
TGTGCCATCAGTGAGTCAATAGGAGACAGGGGCTACTCCTACAATGAGCAGTTCTTC,CAISESIGDRGYSYNEQFF,TRBJ2-1,TRBV10-3,.,TRBD1
TGTGCCAGCAGCTTGGGGACGTGGACCTACGAGCAGTACTTC,CASSLGTWTYEQYF,TRBJ2-7,TRBV5-6,.,.
TGTGCCAGCAGCCCAACGCACAGCGAGCAGTACTTC,CASSPTHSEQYF,TRBJ2-7,TRBV7-2,.,.
TGTGCCAGCAGCCGACTGGTTTACGAGCAGTACTTC,CASSRLVYEQYF,TRBJ2-7,TRBV7-9,.,.
TGCAGCGTTGGAGACAGGGGAAGGCGGTCCTACAATGAGCAGTTCTTC,CSVGDRGRRSYNEQFF,TRBJ2-1,TRBV29-1,.,TRBD1
TGTGCCAGCAGTGATCTGTCACAGGGTCCCCGCGTTGAAGCTTTCTTT,CASSDLSQGPRVEAFF,TRBJ1-1,TRBV25-1,few,.
TGCGCCAGCAGTCTGACGGACAATCAGCCCCAGCATTTT,CASSLTDNQPQHF,TRBJ1-5,TRBV10-2,.,.
TGTGCCAGTCAGGGTGTTTGGGAGCAGTTCTTC,CASQGVWEQFF,TRBJ2-1,TRBV19,.,.
TGTGCCAGCAGCGTAGAGGGGACAGGGTATCAGCCCCAGCATTTT,CASSVEGTGYQPQHF,TRBJ1-5,TRBV7-2,.,TRBD1
TGTGCCATCAGTGCAGTTAGTGGGGGGGCCACAGATACGCAGTATTTT,CAISAVSGGATDTQYF,TRBJ2-3,TRBV10-3,.,.
TGTGCCAGCAGTTACTCGACCCCAACTAATGAAAAACTGTTTTTT,CASSYSTPTNEKLFF,TRBJ1-4,TRBV6-6,.,.
TGTGCCAGTAAACCGGGACAGGGGGTTTTTTTAGACACCGGGGAGCTGTTTTTT,CASKPGQGVFLDTGELFF,TRBJ2-2,TRBV5-5,.,TRBD1
TGTGCCAGCTCACCCCCCCCGGGGGTATACGAGCAGTACTTC,CASSPPPGVYEQYF,TRBJ2-7,TRBV18,few,.
TGTGCCAGCGCCCCGTTAATGAAGCTGCATGAAGCTTTCTTT,CASAPLMKLHEAFF,TRBJ1-1,TRBV14,.,.
TGCAGCGTTTGGAGGGGACAGGGTCTAGACAATGAGCAGTTCTTC,CSVWRGQGLDNEQFF,TRBJ2-1,TRBV29-1,.,TRBD1
TGTGCCAGCAGTTTATCTGGGGGAGGAGAGACCCAGTACTTC,CASSLSGGGETQYF,TRBJ2-5,TRBV28,.,.
TGTGCCAGCAGCTGGGACCCAACTTGGGACGTCTCTGGGGCCAACGTCCTGACTTTC,CASSWDPTWDVSGANVLTF,TRBJ2-6,TRBV5-8,.,.
TGTGCCAGCAGCTTCACAGGGAACACTGAAGCTTTCTTT,CASSFTGNTEAFF,TRBJ1-1,TRBV5-6,few,.
TGTGCCAGTAGTATAGGGCGGAGCTCCTACGAGCAGTACTTC,CASSIGRSSYEQYF,TRBJ2-7,TRBV19,.,.
TGTGCCAGCAGCACCTTTGGTGGGACAGGTACTGAAGCTTTCTTT,CASSTFGGTGTEAFF,TRBJ1-1,TRBV11-2,.,TRBD1
TGTGCCAGCAGCCCGGACAGCAATAATGAAAAACTGTTTTTT,CASSPDSNNEKLFF,TRBJ1-4,TRBV5-4,.,.
TGTGCCAGTAAACCGGGACTAGGTAGCGACGAGCAGTACTTC,CASKPGLGSDEQYF,TRBJ2-7,TRBV6-5,.,TRBD2
TGTGCCAGCAGCCCCCGGGGCAGAACTGAAGCTTTCTTT,CASSPRGRTEAFF,TRBJ1-1,TRBV3-1/TRBV3-2,once,.
TGTGCCAGCAGCTTAAGATCGCAAGCGGGGGGTAACAATGAGCAGTTCTTC,CASSLRSQAGGNNEQFF,TRBJ2-1,TRBV11-2,.,TRBD2
TGTGCCAGCAGCGTAGGCGGGTCGGGGAAAAACATTCAGTACTTC,CASSVGGSGKNIQYF,TRBJ2-4,TRBV9,.,.
TGTGCCAGCAGTTATTTCGGAGCCGAACAGCCCCAGCATTTT,CASSYFGAEQPQHF,TRBJ1-5,TRBV6-6,.,.
TGTGCCAGCAGCGGACAGGGCTACGAGCAGTACTTC,CASSGQGYEQYF,TRBJ2-7,TRBV9,.,TRBD1
TGTGCCACCAGCAGGGGGACAGGATATGGCTACACCTTC,CATSRGTGYGYTF,TRBJ1-2,TRBV15,.,TRBD1
TGTGCCAGCAGCCTAGCGGACGGACGCGGGCAGCCCCAGCATTTT,CASSLADGRGQPQHF,TRBJ1-5,TRBV5-5,.,.
TGTGCCACCAGTGATTTGTTGTCGGGGGGGGGCTACGAGCAGTACTTC,CATSDLLSGGGYEQYF,TRBJ2-7,TRBV24-1,.,TRBD2
TGTGCCAGCAGCTTAGACCGGGTTGCTAACACTGAAGCTTTCTTT,CASSLDRVANTEAFF,TRBJ1-1,TRBV7-2,few,.
TGTGCCAGCAGTTACAGGGGACAGGTAAATCAGCCCCAGCATTTT,CASSYRGQVNQPQHF,TRBJ1-5,TRBV6-6,.,TRBD1
TGTGCCAGCAGTCAGCTCCTGGACGGACCTCACTCTGGAAACACCATATATTTT,CASSQLLDGPHSGNTIYF,TRBJ1-3,TRBV6-6,.,.
TGCGCCAGCGCAGTGGGACCGGGACAGGGGGAAATCAATGAGCAGTTCTTC,CASAVGPGQGEINEQFF,TRBJ2-1,TRBV5-1,.,TRBD1
TGTGCCAGCAGCACCGGGACAGGCAATCATCCCCAGCATTTT,CASSTGTGNHPQHF,TRBJ1-5,TRBV27,.,TRBD1
TGTGCCAGCAGCTTAAGGGGACAGGGTGAAAATGAGCAGTTCTTC,CASSLRGQGENEQFF,TRBJ2-1,TRBV7-7,.,TRBD1
TGTGCCAGCAGCCTGTGGGGTGGGGAGGATCAGCCCCAGCATTTT,CASSLWGGEDQPQHF,TRBJ1-5,TRBV6-6,.,.
TGTGCCAGTATGAGCGGGGCCCAAAACATTCAGTACTTC,CASMSGAQNIQYF,TRBJ2-4,TRBV19,.,TRBD2
TGTGCCAGTAGTTCCAGGGGTTCGAGTGGCTACACCTTC,CASSSRGSSGYTF,TRBJ1-2,TRBV19,.,.
TGTGCCAGCAGCCCCGGACTAGATTATCGGGAGACCCAGTACTTC,CASSPGLDYRETQYF,TRBJ2-5,TRBV5-5,.,TRBD2
TGTGCCAGCAGCTTCATCCGACAGGGGGTGGAAGGAGCTTTCTTT,CASSFIRQGVEGAFF,TRBJ1-1,TRBV5-6,.,TRBD1